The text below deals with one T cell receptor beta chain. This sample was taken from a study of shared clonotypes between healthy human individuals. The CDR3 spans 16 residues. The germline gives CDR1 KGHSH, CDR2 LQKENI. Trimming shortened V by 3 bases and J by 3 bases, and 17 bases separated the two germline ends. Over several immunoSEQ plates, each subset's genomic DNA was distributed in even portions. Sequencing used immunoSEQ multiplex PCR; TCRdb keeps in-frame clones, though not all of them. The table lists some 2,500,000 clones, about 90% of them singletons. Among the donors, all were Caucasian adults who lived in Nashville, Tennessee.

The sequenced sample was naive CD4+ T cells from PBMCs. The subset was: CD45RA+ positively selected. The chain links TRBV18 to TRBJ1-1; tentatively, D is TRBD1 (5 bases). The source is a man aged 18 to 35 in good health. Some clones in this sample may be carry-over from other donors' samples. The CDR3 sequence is CASSPEAGLGYTEAFF. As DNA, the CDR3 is TGTGCCAGCTCACCTGAAGCAGGGCTTGGCTACACTGAAGCTTTCTTT.